This entry lists 14 T cell receptor beta chains sequenced from one sample in a study of identifying expanded T cells in peripheral blood. TCRdb keeps only in-frame clones here, not all; method: immunoSEQ multiplex PCR. The sample includes 110,000 or so clones, 88% of them seen just once. Sequencing was performed on blood. Receptors originate from a person aged 18 to 75 in good health.

This clone has only a few counts. This chain uses TRBV5-4 with TRBJ1-2, with 7 bases identical to TRBD1. The CDR3 runs to 16 residues. The V and J ends lost 4 bases and 3 bases, in that order; junction bases with no gene match: 12. CDR1 and CDR2 (germline): SGHNT, YYREEE (reference sequence). DNA for the CDR3: TGTGCCAGCAGCGCCCGCGACAGGGTAGGGTACTATGGCTACACCTTC. Its translation is CASSARDRVGYYGYTF.

The J gene is TRBJ2-7, the V gene TRBV6-5, with D possibly matching TRBD1 (6 bases). The CDR3 extends over 13 amino acids. Germline-derived CDR1 and CDR2 are MNHEY and SVGAGI. The V and J ends lost 8 bases and 3 bases respectively, with 14 bases between them. The CDR3 is CASSGELLYEQYF. The CDR3, as DNA: TGTGCCAGCTCAGGGGAGCTTCTCTACGAGCAGTACTTC.

V is TRBV11-3 and J is TRBJ2-2; 11 bases line up with TRBD1. The CDR3 has 15 amino acids. Losses at the gene ends were 5 bases for V and 4 bases for J; bases not matched to a gene: 3. The germline CDR1 and CDR2 sequences are SGHNT and YENEEA. The CDR3 DNA is TGTGCCAGCAGCATCGGGACAGGGGGCACCGGGGAGCTGTTTTTT. Amino acids: CASSIGTGGTGELFF.

The chain has TRBV6-4 and TRBJ2-1; 9 bases map to TRBD2. The CDR3 runs 15 residues. The junction had 8 bases not matched to a gene; V was cut back by 3 bases and J by 8 bases. Germline values: CDR1 MRHNA, CDR2 SNTAGT. Here the CDR3 DNA reads TGTGCCAGCAGTGAACTCCCCAGCGGGGGGTATGAGCAGTTCTTC. Translating gives CASSELPSGGYEQFF.

The chain couples TRBV30 to TRBJ1-2, with 7 bases matching TRBD1. This CDR3 comprises 14 residues. Germline V gene data show CDR1 as GTSNPN and CDR2 as SVGIG (reference sequence). After removal of 4 bases from V and 10 bases from J, the junction contained 15 bases not matched to a gene. In DNA, the CDR3 is TGTGCCTGGATGCCCGTCCAGGGGGAGGTTTTCTACACCTTC. This translates into CAWMPVQGEVFYTF.

V and J are TRBV7-9 and TRBJ2-5; possibly TRBD2 for D (5 bases). Germline V CDR1 and CDR2: SEHNR, FQNEAQ (reference sequence). Trimming left V 5 bases short and J 2 bases short, with 12 bases between. CDR3 length: 14 residues. CDR3: CASSPVERQETQYF. The CDR3 DNA follows: TGTGCCAGCAGCCCCGTGGAGCGGCAAGAGACCCAGTACTTC.

The chain has TRBV15 and TRBJ2-3; 7 bases line up with TRBD1. The length of the CDR3 is 16 residues. J gave up 2 bases and V 0 bases, and 5 bases lay outside the gene matches. Germline V gives CDR1 LNHNV, CDR2 YYDKDF (reference sequence). The CDR3 bases are TGTGCCACCAGCAGAGATTTGGGACAGAACACAGATACGCAGTATTTT. This sequence encodes CATSRDLGQNTDTQYF.

The chain carries TRBV29-1 and TRBJ2-5, with D possibly TRBD1 on 5 matching bases. The CDR3 loop spans 13 amino acids. Germline values: CDR1 SQVTM, CDR2 ANQGSEA. Trimming stripped 2 bases from V and 2 bases from J, with 9 bases between. The CDR3 here is CSVETGRQETQYF. CDR3 sequence (DNA): TGCAGCGTTGAAACAGGCCGGCAAGAGACCCAGTACTTC.

V and J are TRBV5-1 and TRBJ2-5; perhaps TRBD1 as D (6 bases). Trimming removed 0 bases at V and 4 bases at J, with 13 bases between. The CDR3 is 15 amino acids. CDR1 SGHRS and CDR2 YFSETQ come from the germline V gene. The CDR3 loop reads CASSLGQGSGETQYF. CDR3 bases: TGCGCCAGCAGCTTGGGGCAGGGGAGTGGAGAGACCCAGTACTTC. The full variable domain, its missing parts supplied by reference TRBV5-1 and TRBJ2-5, is KAGVTQTPRYLIKTRGQQVTLSCSPISGHRSVSWYQQTPGQGLQFLFEYFSETQRNKGNFPGRFSGRQFSNSRSEMNVSTLELGDSALYLCASSLGQGSGETQYFGPGTRLLVL.

In DNA form, the CDR3 reads TGTGCCTGGAAGGGGGGGGCCGAGACCCAGTACTTC. Its translation: CAWKGGAETQYF. This chain joins TRBV30 and TRBJ2-5, with D tentatively TRBD2 (7 bases). V lost 4 bases, J lost 5 bases, and 11 bases lay in between. The germline gives CDR1 GTSNPN, CDR2 SVGIG (reference sequence). This CDR3 has 12 residues.

V gene TRBV28 combines with J gene TRBJ2-3, with D perhaps matching TRBD1 or TRBD2 (5 bases each). The ends were cut back, 4 bases at V and 4 bases at J, with 12 bases in the middle. CDR3 length: 14 residues. Germline V gene lookup returns CDR1 MDHEN and CDR2 SYDVKM. The CDR3: CASSSGFGADTQYF. CDR3 bases: TGTGCCAGCAGTTCAGGGTTCGGGGCAGATACGCAGTATTTT.

The V and J genes are TRBV5-5 and TRBJ2-1; no definite D call. Germline CDR1 reads SGHKS; CDR2 reads YYEKEE (reference sequence). The V end was cut by 1 base, the J end by 9 bases, with 11 bases between. This CDR3 has 13 amino acids. The CDR3 protein is CASSLLSMVEQFF. The CDR3 DNA reads TGTGCCAGCAGCTTGCTCAGTATGGTTGAGCAGTTCTTC.

V is TRBV18 and J is TRBJ2-6, with D possibly being TRBD2 (5 bases). Germline V gene sequence: CDR1 KGHSH, CDR2 LQKENI. This CDR3 is built from 17 residues. V shed 0 bases and J shed 4 bases, with 13 bases lying between them. CDR3 residues: CASSPPSVGVGANVLTF. The CDR3 region has the DNA TGTGCCAGCTCACCACCTTCGGTCGGGGTCGGGGCCAACGTCCTGACTTTC.

This clone was observed once. This sequence joins TRBV5-6 and TRBJ2-7, with D tentatively TRBD2 (6 bases). Trimming cost V 1 base and J 2 bases, with 10 bases left between them. Germline V gene sequence: CDR1 SGHDT, CDR2 YYEEEE. The CDR3 length is 14 residues. CDR3 sequence reads: CASSLPGVTYEQYF. CDR3 DNA: TGTGCCAGCAGCTTGCCGGGGGTTACCTACGAGCAGTACTTC.